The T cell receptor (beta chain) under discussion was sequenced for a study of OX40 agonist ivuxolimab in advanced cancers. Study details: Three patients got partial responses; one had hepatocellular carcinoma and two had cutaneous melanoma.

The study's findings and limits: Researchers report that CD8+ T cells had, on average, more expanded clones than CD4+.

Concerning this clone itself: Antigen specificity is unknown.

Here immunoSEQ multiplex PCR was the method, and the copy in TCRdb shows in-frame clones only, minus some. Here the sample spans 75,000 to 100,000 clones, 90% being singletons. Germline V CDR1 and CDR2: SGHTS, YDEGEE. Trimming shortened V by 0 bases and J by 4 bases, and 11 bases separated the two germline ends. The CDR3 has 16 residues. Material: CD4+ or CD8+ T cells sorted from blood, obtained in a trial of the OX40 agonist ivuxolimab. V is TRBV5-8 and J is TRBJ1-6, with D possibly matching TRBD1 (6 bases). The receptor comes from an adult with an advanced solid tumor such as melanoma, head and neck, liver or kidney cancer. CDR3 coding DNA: TGTGCCAGCAGCTTGGACAGCAGGGGATATAATTCACCCCTCCACTTT. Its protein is CASSLDSRGYNSPLHF.